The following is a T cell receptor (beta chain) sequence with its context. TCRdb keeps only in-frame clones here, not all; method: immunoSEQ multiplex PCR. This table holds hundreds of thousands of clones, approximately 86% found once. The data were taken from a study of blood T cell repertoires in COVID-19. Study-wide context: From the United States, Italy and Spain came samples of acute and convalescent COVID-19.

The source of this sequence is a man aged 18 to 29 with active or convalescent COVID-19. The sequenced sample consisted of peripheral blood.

The CDR3 sequence: CASSLGSSGKTQYF. In nucleotides, the CDR3 is TGTGCCAGCAGCTTGGGATCTAGCGGGAAGACCCAGTACTTC. This rearrangement joins TRBV5-8 to TRBJ2-5; TRBD2 agrees at 9 bases. CDR1 SGHTS and CDR2 YDEGEE come from the germline V gene. CDR3 length equals 14 residues. After removal of 0 bases from V and 6 bases from J, the junction contained 3 bases not matched to a gene.